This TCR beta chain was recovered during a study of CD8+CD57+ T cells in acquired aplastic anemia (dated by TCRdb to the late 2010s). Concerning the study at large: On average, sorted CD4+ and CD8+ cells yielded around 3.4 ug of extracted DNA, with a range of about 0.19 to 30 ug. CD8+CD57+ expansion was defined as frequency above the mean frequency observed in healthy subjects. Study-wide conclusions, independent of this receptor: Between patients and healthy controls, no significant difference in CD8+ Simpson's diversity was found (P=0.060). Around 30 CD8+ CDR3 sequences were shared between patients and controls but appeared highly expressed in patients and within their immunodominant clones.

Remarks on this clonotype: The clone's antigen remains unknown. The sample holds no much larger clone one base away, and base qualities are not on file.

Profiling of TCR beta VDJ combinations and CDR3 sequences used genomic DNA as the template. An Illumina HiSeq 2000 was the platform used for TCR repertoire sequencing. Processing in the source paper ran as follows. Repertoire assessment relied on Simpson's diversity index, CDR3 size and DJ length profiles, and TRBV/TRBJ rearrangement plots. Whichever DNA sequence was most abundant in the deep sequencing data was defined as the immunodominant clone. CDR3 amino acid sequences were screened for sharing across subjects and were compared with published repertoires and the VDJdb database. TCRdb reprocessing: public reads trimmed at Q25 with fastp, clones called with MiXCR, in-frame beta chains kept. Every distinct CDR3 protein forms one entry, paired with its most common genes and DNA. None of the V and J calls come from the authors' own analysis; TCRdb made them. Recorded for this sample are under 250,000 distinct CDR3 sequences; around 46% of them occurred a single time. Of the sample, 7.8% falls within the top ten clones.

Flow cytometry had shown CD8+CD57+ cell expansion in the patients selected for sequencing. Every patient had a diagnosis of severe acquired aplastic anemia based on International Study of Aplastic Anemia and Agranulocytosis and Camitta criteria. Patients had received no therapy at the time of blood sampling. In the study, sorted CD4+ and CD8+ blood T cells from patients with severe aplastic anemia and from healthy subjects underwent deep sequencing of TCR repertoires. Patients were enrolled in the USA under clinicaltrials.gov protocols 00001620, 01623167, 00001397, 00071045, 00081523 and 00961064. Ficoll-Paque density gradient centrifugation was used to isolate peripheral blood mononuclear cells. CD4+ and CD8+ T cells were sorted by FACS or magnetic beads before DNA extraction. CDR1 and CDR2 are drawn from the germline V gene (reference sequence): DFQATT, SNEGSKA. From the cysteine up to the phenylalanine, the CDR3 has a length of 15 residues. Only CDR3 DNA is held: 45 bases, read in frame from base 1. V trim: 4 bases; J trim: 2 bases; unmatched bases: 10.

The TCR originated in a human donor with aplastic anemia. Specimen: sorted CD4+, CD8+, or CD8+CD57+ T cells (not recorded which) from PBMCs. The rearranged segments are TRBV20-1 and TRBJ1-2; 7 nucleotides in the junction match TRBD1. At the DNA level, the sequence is TGCAGTGCTAACATTCTTCCGGGACAGAACTATGGCTACACCTTC. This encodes CSANILPGQNYGYTF.